The TCR beta chain under discussion was sequenced for a study of T cell responses to AZD1222 COVID-19 vaccine. Study outcomes and limitations: Vaccine-associated CD4 TCRs spanned spike, dominant at 160-218 and 743-854.

With respect to this clone: The target antigen is unknown.

The repertoire was sequenced with immunoSEQ multiplex PCR; TCRdb's copy has only in-frame clones and lacks some. The sample holds just under 150,000 clones, about 86% seen once. Germline assignment: CDR1 SGHNT and CDR2 YENEEA. CDR3 length: 15 amino acids. The V gene end was trimmed by 5 bases and the J gene end by 3 bases; junction bases not matched to a gene: 6. The clonotype was recovered from an adult who received the AZD1222 COVID-19 vaccine. The V gene is TRBV11-3, the J gene TRBJ2-2; 7 bases fit TRBD1. The specimen was peripheral blood, collected 28 days after the second AZD1222 dose. CDR3 sequence: CASSPWDSDTGELFF. The DNA of the CDR3 is TGTGCCAGCAGCCCATGGGACAGCGACACCGGGGAGCTGTTTTTT.